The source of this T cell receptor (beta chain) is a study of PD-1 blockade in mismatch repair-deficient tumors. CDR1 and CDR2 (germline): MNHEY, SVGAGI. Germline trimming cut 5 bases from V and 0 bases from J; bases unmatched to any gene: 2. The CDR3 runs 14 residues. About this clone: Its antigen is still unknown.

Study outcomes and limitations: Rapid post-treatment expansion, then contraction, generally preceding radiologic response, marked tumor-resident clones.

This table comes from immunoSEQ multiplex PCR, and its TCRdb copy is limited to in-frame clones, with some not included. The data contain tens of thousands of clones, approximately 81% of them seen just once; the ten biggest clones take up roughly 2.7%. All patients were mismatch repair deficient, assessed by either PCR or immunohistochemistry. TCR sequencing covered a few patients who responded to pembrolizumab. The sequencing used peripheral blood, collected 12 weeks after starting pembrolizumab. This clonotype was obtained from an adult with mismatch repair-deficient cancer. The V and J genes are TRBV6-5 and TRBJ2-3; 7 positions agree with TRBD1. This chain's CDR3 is CASSRGQSTDTQYF. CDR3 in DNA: TGTGCCAGCAGTCGGGGACAGAGCACAGATACGCAGTATTTT.